What follows is one T cell receptor beta chain and its context. Antigen specificity is unknown. The data were produced by immunoSEQ multiplex PCR, yet TCRdb's version contains in-frame clones alone and is incomplete. The table shows about 100,000 clones, with about 87% occurring only once. Germline CDR1 and CDR2: SGHRS and YFSETQ. Trimming stripped 4 bases from V and 2 bases from J, with 18 bases between. CDR3 length: 16 residues. The sample comes from a study of T cell responses to AZD1222 COVID-19 vaccine. Study results and limitations: The donors showed a predominance of white British ancestry and of females, with possible underestimation of clonal diversity. The study found vaccine-associated CD4 TCRs spanning spike, dominant at 160-218 and 743-854. Spike-specific TCR depth and breadth grew after two AZD1222 doses.

This TCR derives from an adult in good health. The specimen was peripheral blood, collected on day 0 of AZD1222 vaccination. The chain recombines TRBV5-1 with TRBJ1-1, with a possible D match to TRBD1 (6 bases). The CDR3 nucleotides read TGCGCCAGCAGCCAGAGCCTGGGGACATTTAACACTGAAGCTTTCTTT. This gives the protein CASSQSLGTFNTEAFF. Full variable domain (missing parts from reference TRBV5-1 and TRBJ1-1): KAGVTQTPRYLIKTRGQQVTLSCSPISGHRSVSWYQQTPGQGLQFLFEYFSETQRNKGNFPGRFSGRQFSNSRSEMNVSTLELGDSALYLCASSQSLGTFNTEAFFGQGTRLTVV.